The T cell receptor (beta chain) described here comes from a study of blood T cell repertoires in COVID-19. Study-level background: There were acute and convalescent COVID-19 samples, and they came from the United States, Italy and Spain. In each case, the material was cDNA or gDNA derived from T cells, B-cell-depleted T cells, or PBMCs.

With 4 bases removed from V and 2 bases from J, the gap between germline ends came to 9 bases. This CDR3 region has 14 residues. Per the germline V gene, CDR1 is LNHDA and CDR2 is SQIVND (reference sequence). In the original analysis: From reference gene primer amplification, estimates of nucleated cell counts were derived. Sequencing was performed with immunoSEQ multiplex PCR; in TCRdb, only in-frame clones are kept and a portion is missing. Clone size and V and J calls were adopted from that table, with D and trimming inferred from the DNA. The table records 75,000 to 85,000 clones, approximately 88% of them present only once.

The TCR comes from a man in his fifties with active COVID-19. The sample consisted of peripheral blood. The chain carries TRBV19 and TRBJ1-3; D not resolved. For the CDR3, the DNA is TGTGCCAGTAGTACGGGTGGTCCTGGAAACACCATATATTTT. Translation: CASSTGGPGNTIYF.